This T cell receptor beta chain is drawn from a study of persistence of HIV-infected CD4 T cells. Note on this clone: The antigen is unknown.

The libraries were made with immunoSEQ version 4 in survey mode. Assay used: immunoSEQ multiplex PCR; TCRdb lists only in-frame clones, some missing. The sample shows tens of thousands of clones, 75% to 90% of them seen only once. This CDR3 is 14 amino acids long. Trimming pared 2 bases from V and 3 bases from J, leaving 10 bases between. Germline V gene lookup returns CDR1 MGHRA and CDR2 YSYEKL. The stimulus was lysate of CMV-infected fibroblasts, about 10 ug/mL. Sorted nonresponding memory CD4+ T cells were CD40L-negative, CD69-negative, CD45RO-high. The chain carries TRBV4-1 and TRBJ1-2; possibly TRBD1 for D (5 bases). The source is an adult man with HIV who was CMV-seropositive. Sequencing used CD4+ T cells sorted from PBMCs after roughly 19-hour stimulation, obtained from a patient who received antiretroviral therapy. CDR3 bases: TGCGCCAGCAGCCAACGACCGGGGGACTATGGCTACACCTTC. Translated: CASSQRPGDYGYTF.